This TCR beta chain derives from a study of OX40 agonist ivuxolimab in advanced cancers. For the study at large: Patients receiving dose escalation had hepatocellular carcinoma, melanoma, renal cell or head and neck cancer. Participants, 82.7% male, averaged around 60 years of age, ranging from about 23 to 80.

Germline V gives CDR1 SEHNR, CDR2 FQNEAQ (reference sequence). V lost 0 bases to trimming and J lost 3 bases, with 0 bases between them. This CDR3 contains 13 residues. Overall study results and limits: CD4+ T cells averaged fewer expanded clones than CD8+ T cells.

Some clones are missing from TCRdb's copy, which holds only in-frame ones; the method was immunoSEQ multiplex PCR. The table has roughly 61,000 clones, approximately 86% seen once; the top ten hold roughly 0.6%. People who had autoimmune disease history or systemic immunosuppression were excluded. In the case of this clone: Its antigen is unidentified.

The TCR originated in an adult with an advanced solid tumor such as melanoma, head and neck, liver or kidney cancer. The chain combines TRBV7-9 with TRBJ2-6; unclear D gene. Material: CD4+ or CD8+ T cells sorted from blood, obtained in a trial of the OX40 agonist ivuxolimab. The CDR3 here is CASSLAGANVLTF. The CDR3 nucleotides are TGTGCCAGCAGCTTAGCTGGGGCCAACGTCCTGACTTTC. The complete variable domain, with remaining parts taken from reference TRBV7-9 and TRBJ2-6, reads DTGVSQNPRHKITKRGQNVTFRCDPISEHNRLYWYRQTLGQGPEFLTYFQNEAQLEKSRLLSDRFSAERPKGSFSTLEIQRTEQGDSAMYLCASSLAGANVLTFGAGSRLTVL.